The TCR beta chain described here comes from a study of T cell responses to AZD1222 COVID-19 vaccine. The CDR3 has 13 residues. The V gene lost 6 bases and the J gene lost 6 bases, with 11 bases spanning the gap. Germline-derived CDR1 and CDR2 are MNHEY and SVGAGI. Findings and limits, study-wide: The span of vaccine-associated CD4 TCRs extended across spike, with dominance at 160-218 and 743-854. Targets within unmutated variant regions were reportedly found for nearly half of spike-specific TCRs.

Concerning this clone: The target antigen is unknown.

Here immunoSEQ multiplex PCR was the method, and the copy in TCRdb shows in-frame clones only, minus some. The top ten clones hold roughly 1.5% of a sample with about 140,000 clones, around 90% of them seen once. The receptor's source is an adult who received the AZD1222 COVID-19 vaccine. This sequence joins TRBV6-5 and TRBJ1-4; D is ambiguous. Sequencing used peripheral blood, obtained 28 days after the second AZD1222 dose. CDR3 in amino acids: CASRWAGDEKLFF. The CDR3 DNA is TGTGCCAGCAGATGGGCGGGCGATGAAAAACTGTTTTTT.